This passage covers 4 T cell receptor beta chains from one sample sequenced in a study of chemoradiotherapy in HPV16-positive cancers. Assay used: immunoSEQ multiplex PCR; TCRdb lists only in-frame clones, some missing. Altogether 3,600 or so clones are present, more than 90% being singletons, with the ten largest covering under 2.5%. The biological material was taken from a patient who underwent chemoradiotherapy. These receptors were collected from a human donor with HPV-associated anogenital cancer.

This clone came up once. The CDR3 nucleotides read TGTGCCAGCAGCGCTCGAGGAGCGGGGCGCGACGAGCAGTACTTC. As protein: CASSARGAGRDEQYF. The rearrangement uses TRBV11-3 and TRBJ2-7; 7 nucleotides align to TRBD2. V lost 5 bases and J lost 5; bases outside the gene matches: 12. Per the germline V gene, CDR1 is SGHNT and CDR2 is YENEEA. This CDR3 contains 15 residues.

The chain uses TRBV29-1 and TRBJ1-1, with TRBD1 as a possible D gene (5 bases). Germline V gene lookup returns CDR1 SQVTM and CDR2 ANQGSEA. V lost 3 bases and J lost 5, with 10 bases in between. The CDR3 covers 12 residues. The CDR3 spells CSVERGITEAFF. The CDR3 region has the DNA TGCAGCGTTGAGCGGGGGATTACTGAAGCTTTCTTT. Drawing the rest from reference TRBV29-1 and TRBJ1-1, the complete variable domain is SAVISQKPSRDICQRGTSLTIQCQVDSQVTMMFWYRQQPGQSLTLIATANQGSEATYESGFVIDKFPISRPNLTFSTLTVSNMSPEDSSIYLCSVERGITEAFFGQGTRLTVV.

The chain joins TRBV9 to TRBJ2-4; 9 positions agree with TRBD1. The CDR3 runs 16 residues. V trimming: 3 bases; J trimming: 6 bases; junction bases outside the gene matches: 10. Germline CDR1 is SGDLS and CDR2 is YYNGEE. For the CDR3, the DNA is TGTGCCAGCAGCGCACAGACAGGGACAGGGCTAAACATTCAGTACTTC. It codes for CASSAQTGTGLNIQYF.

The CDR3: CASGSGPYEAFF. DNA of the CDR3: TGTGCTAGTGGTTCCGGGCCCTATGAAGCTTTCTTT. The chain has TRBV12-5 and TRBJ1-1; no definite D call. V lost 4 bases and J 7 bases, leaving 10 bases between the germline ends. The CDR3 is 12 amino acids. Per the germline V gene, CDR1 is LGHNT and CDR2 is FRNRAP. Supplemented by reference TRBV12-5 and TRBJ1-1, the full variable domain reads DARVTQTPRHKVTEMGQEVTMRCQPILGHNTVFWYRQTMMQGLELLAYFRNRAPLDDSGMPKDRFSAEMPDATLATLKIQPSEPRDSAVYFCASGSGPYEAFFGQGTRLTVV.